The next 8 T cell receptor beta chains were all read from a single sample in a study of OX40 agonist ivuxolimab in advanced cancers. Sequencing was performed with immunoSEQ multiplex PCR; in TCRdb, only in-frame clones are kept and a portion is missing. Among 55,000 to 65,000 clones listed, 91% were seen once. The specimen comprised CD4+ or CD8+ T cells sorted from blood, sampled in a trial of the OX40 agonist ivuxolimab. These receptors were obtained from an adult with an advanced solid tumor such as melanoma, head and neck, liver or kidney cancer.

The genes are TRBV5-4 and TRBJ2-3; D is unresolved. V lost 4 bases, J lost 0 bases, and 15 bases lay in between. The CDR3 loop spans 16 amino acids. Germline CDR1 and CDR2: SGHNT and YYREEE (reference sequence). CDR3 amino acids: CASSPPGTISTDTQYF. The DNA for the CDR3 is TGTGCCAGCAGCCCTCCGGGCACCATTAGCACAGATACGCAGTATTTT.

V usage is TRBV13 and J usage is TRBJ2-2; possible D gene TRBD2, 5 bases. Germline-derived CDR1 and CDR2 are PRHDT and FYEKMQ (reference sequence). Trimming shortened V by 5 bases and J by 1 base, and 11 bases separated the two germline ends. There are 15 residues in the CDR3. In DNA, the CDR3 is TGTGCCAGCAGCCCAGGACGGGGGAACACCGGGGAGCTGTTTTTT. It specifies CASSPGRGNTGELFF. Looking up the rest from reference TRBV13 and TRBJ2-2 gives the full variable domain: AAGVIQSPRHLIKEKRETATLKCYPIPRHDTVYWYQQGPGQDPQFLISFYEKMQSDKGSIPDRFSAQQFSDYHSELNMSSLELGDSALYFCASSPGRGNTGELFFGEGSRLTVL.

The CDR3 DNA reads TGCAGCGTTGCGGACAGACTTACCACTGAAGCTTTCTTT. Protein product: CSVADRLTTEAFF. The V call is TRBV29-1, the J call TRBJ1-1, with D tentatively TRBD1 (6 bases). The V end was cut by 4 bases, the J end by 4 bases, with 13 bases between. CDR3 length: 13 residues. CDR1 and CDR2 (germline): SQVTM, ANQGSEA. The whole variable domain, filled in from reference TRBV29-1 and TRBJ1-1, reads SAVISQKPSRDICQRGTSLTIQCQVDSQVTMMFWYRQQPGQSLTLIATANQGSEATYESGFVIDKFPISRPNLTFSTLTVSNMSPEDSSIYLCSVADRLTTEAFFGQGTRLTVV.

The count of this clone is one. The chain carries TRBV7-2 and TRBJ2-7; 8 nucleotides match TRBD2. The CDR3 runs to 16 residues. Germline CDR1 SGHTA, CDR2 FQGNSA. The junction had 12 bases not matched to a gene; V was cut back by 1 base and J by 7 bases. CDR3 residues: CASSLEGLAGVGEQYF. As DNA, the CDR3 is TGTGCCAGCAGCTTAGAAGGACTAGCAGGCGTGGGGGAGCAGTACTTC. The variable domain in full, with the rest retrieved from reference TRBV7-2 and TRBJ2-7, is GAGVSQSPSNKVTEKGKDVELRCDPISGHTALYWYRQSLGQGLEFLIYFQGNSAPDKSGLPSDRFSAERTGGSVSTLTIQRTQQEDSAVYLCASSLEGLAGVGEQYFGPGTRLTVT.

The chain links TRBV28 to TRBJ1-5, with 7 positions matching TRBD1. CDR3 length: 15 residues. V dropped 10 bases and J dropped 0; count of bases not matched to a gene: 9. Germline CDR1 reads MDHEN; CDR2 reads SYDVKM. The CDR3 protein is CAITLGGLSNQPQHF. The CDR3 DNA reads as TGTGCCATTACTTTAGGGGGCCTTAGCAATCAGCCCCAGCATTTT.

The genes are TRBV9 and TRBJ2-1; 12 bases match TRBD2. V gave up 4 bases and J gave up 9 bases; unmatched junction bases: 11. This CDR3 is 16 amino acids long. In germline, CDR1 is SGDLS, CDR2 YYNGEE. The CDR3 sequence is CASSLGASGRGAEQFF. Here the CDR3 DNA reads TGTGCCAGCAGCCTAGGAGCTAGCGGGAGGGGGGCTGAGCAGTTCTTC.

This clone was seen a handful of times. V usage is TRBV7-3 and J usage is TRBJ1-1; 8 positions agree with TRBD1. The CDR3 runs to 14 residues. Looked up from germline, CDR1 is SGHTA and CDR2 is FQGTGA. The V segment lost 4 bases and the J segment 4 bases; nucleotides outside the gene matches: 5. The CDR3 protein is CASSSRTGSTEAFF. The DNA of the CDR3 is TGTGCCAGCAGCTCCCGGACAGGGAGCACTGAAGCTTTCTTT.

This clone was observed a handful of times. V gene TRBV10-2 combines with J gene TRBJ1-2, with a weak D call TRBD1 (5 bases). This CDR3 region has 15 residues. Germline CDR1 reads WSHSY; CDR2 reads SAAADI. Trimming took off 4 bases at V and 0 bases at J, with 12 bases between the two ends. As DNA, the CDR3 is TGCGCCAGCAGTGGGGGGGTTTTATCTAACTATGGCTACACCTTC. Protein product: CASSGGVLSNYGYTF.